These 11 T cell receptor beta chains originate from one sample sequenced in a study of PD-L1 blockade in urothelial cancer. The method was immunoSEQ multiplex PCR; TCRdb's version includes in-frame clones alone and lacks a portion of them. Seen here are about 45,000 clones, approximately 90% observed once, and the top ten hold around 3.9%. Sequences were derived from PBMCs, sampled around atezolizumab (anti-PD-L1) treatment. The receptors stem from a man at least 80 years old with urothelial cancer.

This chain uses TRBV30 with TRBJ2-7; 8 bases map to TRBD2. The CDR3 contains 16 residues. The V segment lost 2 bases and the J segment 6 bases; nucleotides outside the gene matches: 15. Germline assignment: CDR1 GTSNPN and CDR2 SVGIG (reference sequence). The CDR3: CAWSIPTSGRSREQYF. The DNA of the CDR3 is TGTGCCTGGAGTATCCCCACGAGCGGGAGATCCCGCGAGCAGTACTTC.

The chain has TRBV5-1 and TRBJ2-3; 8 nucleotides align to TRBD2. V trimming: 7 bases; J trimming: 5 bases; junction bases outside the gene matches: 6. Looked up from germline, CDR1 is SGHRS and CDR2 is YFSETQ. This CDR3 spans 13 amino acids. The CDR3 DNA reads TGCGCCAGCGGCAGCGGGAGCCAAGATACGCAGTATTTT. Encoded protein: CASGSGSQDTQYF. Together with reference TRBV5-1 and TRBJ2-3, the CDR3 gives the full variable domain: KAGVTQTPRYLIKTRGQQVTLSCSPISGHRSVSWYQQTPGQGLQFLFEYFSETQRNKGNFPGRFSGRQFSNSRSEMNVSTLELGDSALYLCASGSGSQDTQYFGPGTRLTVL.

This clone appeared a few times. This chain uses TRBV19 with TRBJ2-7, with TRBD1 identical over 7 bases. Germline CDR1 reads LNHDA; CDR2 reads SQIVND (reference sequence). The trim removed 5 bases at V and 1 base at J, leaving 8 bases unmatched. CDR3 length: 15 residues. The CDR3 region is CASSPQRQGSYEQYF. The CDR3 coding sequence is TGTGCCAGTAGTCCCCAGAGACAGGGATCCTACGAGCAGTACTTC.

Turning to this clone: Germline and junction disagree at one end, which may indicate a read error. The rearrangement uses TRBV5-1 and TRBJ2-7, with 11 nucleotides matching TRBD1. The V gene's germline CDR1 is SGHRS and CDR2 YFSETQ. This CDR3 has 14 residues. The CDR3 is CAGSTGTGGYEQYF. The DNA of the CDR3 is TGCGCCGGCAGCACCGGGACAGGGGGTTACGAGCAGTACTTC.

The chain combines TRBV30 with TRBJ1-1; D is undetermined. V was clipped by 3 bases and J by 0 bases, with 8 bases between them. The CDR3 covers 13 residues. Per the germline V gene, CDR1 is GTSNPN and CDR2 is SVGIG (reference sequence). The CDR3 DNA follows: TGTGCCTGGAGCAGTATCATGAACACTGAAGCTTTCTTT. Translating gives CAWSSIMNTEAFF.

The chain employs TRBV19 and TRBJ1-4; the match to TRBD1 covers 7 bases. Unmatched junction bases numbered 18, after V lost 6 bases and J lost 2 bases. The germline V gene has CDR1 LNHDA and CDR2 SQIVND (reference sequence). The CDR3 spans 19 residues. CDR3 coding DNA: TGTGCCAGTAGCATCGGTGTTAAACAGGGGAGTGGGACTAATGAAAAACTGTTTTTT. It specifies CASSIGVKQGSGTNEKLFF.

For the CDR3, the DNA is TGTGCCAGCAGCTTAAATAGCGGGAGGGCAGATACGCAGTATTTT. Its protein is CASSLNSGRADTQYF. This sequence joins TRBV11-2 and TRBJ2-3; 11 bases are a match to TRBD2. After removal of 2 bases from V and 4 bases from J, the junction contained 2 bases not matched to a gene. The CDR3 is 15 residues long. Germline V lookup: CDR1 SGHAT, CDR2 FQNNGV.

The CDR3 spells CASSPGTGGSYNEQFF. The CDR3 nucleotides read TGCGCCAGCAGCCCAGGGACGGGGGGCTCCTACAATGAGCAGTTCTTC. V gene TRBV5-1 combines with J gene TRBJ2-1; the match to TRBD2 covers 7 bases. Germline V lookup: CDR1 SGHRS, CDR2 YFSETQ. CDR3 length: 16 residues. The junction had 7 bases not matched to a gene; V was cut back by 4 bases and J by 0 bases.

The V call is TRBV5-1, the J call TRBJ2-7; possible D gene TRBD2, 5 bases. The CDR3 spans 13 residues. V was pared by 0 bases and J by 1 base, with 5 bases between. Germline values: CDR1 SGHRS, CDR2 YFSETQ. Written as DNA, the CDR3 is TGCGCCAGCAGCTTGGCGGGGTCCTACGAGCAGTACTTC. Residues: CASSLAGSYEQYF.

V usage is TRBV27 and J usage is TRBJ2-3, with TRBD2 identical over 8 bases. CDR3 length: 15 amino acids. V shed 4 bases, J shed 3 bases, and the junction held 6 bases outside the gene matches. The V gene's germline CDR1 is MNHEY and CDR2 SMNVEV (reference sequence). This CDR3 is CASSYSGNPTDTQYF. The CDR3 coding sequence is TGTGCCAGCAGTTATAGCGGGAACCCAACAGATACGCAGTATTTT.

This chain joins TRBV2 and TRBJ2-2, with 8 bases aligning to TRBD1. This CDR3 contains 14 residues. The junction had 6 bases not matched to a gene; V was cut back by 6 bases and J by 6 bases. The V gene's germline CDR1 is SNHLY and CDR2 FYNNEI. CDR3 nucleotides: TGTGCCAGCAGGGCGGACAGGGTGGCCGGGGAGCTGTTTTTT. This gives the protein CASRADRVAGELFF.